This T cell receptor beta chain was sequenced in a study of T cells after yellow fever vaccination. The sample holds a few counts of this clonotype. Antigen specificity is unknown. Germline V gene data show CDR1 as SGHRS and CDR2 as YFSETQ. CDR3 length equals 15 residues. Trimming removed 1 base at V and 0 bases at J, with 8 bases between. TCR cDNA was made by 5'RACE template switching, adding a universal primer site and UMIs. A single record per CDR3 protein comes from TCRdb applying MiXCR to the 5' RACE reads. This table has around 67,000 distinct CDR3 sequences, around 6.9% appearing once. Whole-study results and caveats: The booster response re-showed most primary clones: 96% CD4, around 87% CD8.

The V and J genes are TRBV5-1 and TRBJ2-1; possibly TRBD1 for D (6 bases). The material sequenced was CD8+ T cells sorted from PBMCs, taken more than 4 days after the first yellow fever vaccination. The TCR originated in a man aged 18 to 29 who received the YFV17D yellow fever vaccine. The CDR3 reads CASSLTGFSYNEQFF. Written as DNA, the CDR3 is TGCGCCAGCAGCTTGACAGGGTTCTCCTACAATGAGCAGTTCTTC.